This T cell receptor (beta chain) was recorded in a study of T cells in Graves' hyperthyroidism and ophthalmopathy (dated by TCRdb to the late 2010s). With regard to the full study: Peripheral blood was collected at initial diagnosis, before any treatment. A discovery cohort of 95 to 100 patients, roughly 45 with Graves' ophthalmopathy and approximately 60 with stable Graves' hyperthyroidism, was used to find distinguishing TCR V-J signatures. Prospective prediction of ophthalmopathy was tested in an independent validation cohort consisting of 18 hyperthyroidism patients and approximately 16 patients who later progressed to ophthalmopathy. The 100 or so discovery patients were randomly split 7:3 into training and test sets. Thyroid tissue and blood T-cell repertoires from six Graves' hyperthyroidism patients were also compared in the study. After blood sampling, hyperthyroidism patients were treated with methimazole at a starting dose of 30 mg daily, and ophthalmopathy patients were treated with high-dose intravenous methylprednisolone. According to the paper, TCR Vbeta CDR3 sequencing was carried out on about 140 peripheral blood samples, which came from 40 to 45 ophthalmopathy, some 73 hyperthyroidism and approximately 17 progressor patients. Points the paper makes about the study in general: In validation, the model predicted progression to ophthalmopathy a median of roughly 6.2 months before onset, with about 71% sensitivity and roughly 73% specificity. Blood samples also contained most of the expanded thyroid clonotypes (frequency above 0.001), which suggests that blood repertoires may reflect thyroid immune responses. A model built on a 13 V-J signature distinguished ophthalmopathy from stable hyperthyroidism, reaching roughly 88% sensitivity and 81.08% specificity in cross-validation and 80%/75% in testing. No statistical method was used to fix the sample size in advance, and group allocation was not hidden from the investigators.

Ophthalmopathy patients had moderately to severely active disease, Clinical Activity Score of at least 3, NOSPECS grade of at least 4, and duration under 3 months. Any patient with an uncontrolled infection, another autoimmune disease, pregnancy or lactation was excluded. Diagnoses relied on clinical symptoms, serum thyroxine and TRAb, thyroid ultrasound and orbital computed tomography. PBMCs were separated from roughly 9.6 ml of fresh peripheral blood using Ficoll-Paque density gradient centrifugation. Total RNA was extracted using Trizol reagent, and RNA quality was assessed on an Agilent 2100 Bioanalyzer. Via the germline V gene (reference sequence), CDR1 is DFQATT and CDR2 SNEGSKA. Spanning cysteine to phenylalanine, the CDR3 consists of 13 amino acids. The retained sequence is limited to the CDR3, 39 bases, with the frame set at the first base. V is pared back by 3 bases and J by 6 bases, with 14 bases lying between the germline termini.

TCR beta CDR3 regions were amplified from RNA transcripts. For the first round of RT-PCR on the TCR CDR3, the HTBI primer set was used together with the Qiagen OneStep RT-PCR kit. A second multiplex PCR round built the libraries, followed by size selection and purification. Libraries were sequenced paired-end with 100 bp reads on an Illumina HiSeq2000. The original pipeline was this. SOAPnuke was used to process the raw data, with reads discarded if the reads contained adapters or uncalled bases, had a mean Phred below 15, or lacked an exact constant-primer or identifier match. High-quality paired reads were merged using COPE v1.2.5, and each unique nucleotide sequence was defined as a clonotype. MiTCR v1.1 was used to align the clonotypes against IMGT TRBV, TRBD and TRBJ reference segments. The analysis included only V-J combinations with a frequency above 0.0001, which together covered 99% to 99.2% of the repertoires. A TCS score was defined as the ratio of F50 (clonal expansion) to E x V (chaos), with BLOSUM62-based TCRdist applied between CDR3 peptides within each V-J. Welch's t-statistics and random forest reduced around 510 V-J features to 10 to 15, which were used in a naive Bayes classifier (R e1071). The similarity between thyroid and blood repertoires was quantified using the Morisita-Horn index. Starting from the raw public reads, TCRdb applied fastp trimming at Q25, assembled clones with MiXCR and retained in-frame beta chains. Each CDR3 protein gets just one entry, which takes the most common genes and DNA from the rows behind it. The V and J calls and clone size are TCRdb's, not the authors'. The sample records approximately 600,000 distinct CDR3 sequences, 14% to 15% of which are singletons. Jointly, the top ten make up 4% to 5.5% of the sample.

Comments on this clonotype: Its antigen has not been determined. Per-base qualities were not stored, and no clone one base away is much larger.

This TCR was sampled from a woman aged 40 to 50 with Graves' ophthalmopathy. The chain joins TRBV20-1 to TRBJ2-5, with a tentative D gene TRBD1 over 5 matching bases. What was sequenced was blood. The DNA sequence follows: TGCAGTGCTAGCTCCAGGGAACTGAAGACCCAGTACTTC. The resulting protein is CSASSRELKTQYF.